This TCR beta chain was recorded in a study of immune reconstitution after stem cell transplant in scleroderma (dated by TCRdb to 2016 to 2017). Based on its abundance in the sample, this clonotype is medium-sized (0.01 to 0.1%). This receptor's antigen is unknown. Qualities for individual bases were not recorded, and no much larger clone is one base off. At the junction V is shortened by 5 bases and J by 4 bases; bases outside the gene matches: 9. The CDR3 contains 15 residues, cysteine and phenylalanine counted. Only the CDR3 DNA stays, 45 bases, in frame from base 1. From a lookup of the germline V gene (reference sequence), CDR1 and CDR2 are DFQATT and SNEGSKA. The library was built by means of RT-PCR. Sequencing was carried out with an Illumina MiSeq. TCRdb reprocessing: public reads trimmed at Q25 with fastp, clones called with MiXCR, in-frame beta chains kept. When rows share a CDR3 protein, they turn into one entry using the most common DNA and genes. For this sample there are 3,000 to 4,500 distinct CDR3 sequences; around 6% appear just once. The ten largest clones represent 15% to 19% of the sample.

Specimen collection occurred before or after autologous hematopoietic stem cell transplantation (not recorded which). The chain is assembled from TRBV20-1 and TRBJ2-5; the junction holds 11 bases that match TRBD1. The origin of this receptor is a female donor with systemic sclerosis. Donor details come from another sample of the same person, matched by shared clones. The encoded CDR3 is CSAVSIGQGAETQYF. The DNA sequence is TGCAGTGCTGTTTCTATCGGACAGGGGGCAGAGACCCAGTACTTC.